This T cell receptor (beta chain) was captured by sequencing in a study of T-cell reconstitution after alpha-beta-depleted transplantation in children. Points from the study as a whole: Surviving recipient cells, namely T cells and thymic progenitors, were the source of high day-60 TCRbeta diversity in some patients. At around two months after transplant, the alpha-beta T cells were reportedly derived from several hundred expanded clones that came from non-depleted graft cells. One year post-transplant, T-cell counts and diversity were largely derived from T cells produced anew.

The V and J ends lost 0 bases and 1 base respectively, with 10 bases between them. The CDR3 consists of 14 residues. CDR1 is DFQATT and CDR2 is SNEGSKA in the germline V gene (reference sequence). Library preparation (for TCRbeta) was performed with unique molecular identifiers. A single record per CDR3 protein comes from TCRdb applying MiXCR to the PCR reads. The sample has about 190,000 distinct CDR3 sequences; 11% are singletons. This clonotype was seen repeatedly, ten times or more. Its antigen is undetermined. The rearrangement links TRBV20-1 to TRBJ2-7, with D unresolved. This material consisted of PBMCs, taken before TCRalphabeta/CD19-depleted stem cell transplant. The source of this sequence is a boy aged 2 to 9 with acute myeloid leukemia, due to receive a stem cell transplant. CDR3 sequence reads: CSARDQTVSYEQYF. The CDR3 region has the DNA TGCAGTGCTAGAGACCAAACAGTGTCCTACGAGCAGTACTTC.